This T cell receptor (beta chain) originates from a study of CD8+ T cells in alopecia areata. Study-wide results and limits: Clonality in the scalp and expanded CD8+ clones ranked among the top 100 were significantly decreased by tofacitinib.

In germline, CDR1 is ENHRY, CDR2 SYGVKD. Trimming removed 10 bases from V and 0 bases from J, with 13 bases in between. This CDR3 is built from 14 residues. On this clone itself: Antigen: not known.

Documented treatment: oral pan-JAK inhibitor, 5-10 mg twice daily. RNA, once extracted, was reverse transcribed into cDNA for use as the sequencing template. Profiled with immunoSEQ multiplex PCR; TCRdb holds only in-frame clones, not every one. The data show around 200,000 clones, about 53% seen once. This material consisted of CD8+ T cells sorted from blood, taken at week 24, from a patient treated with tofacitinib. The chain employs TRBV10-3 and TRBJ2-1; D ambiguous. This clonotype originated in a human donor with alopecia areata. CDR3 coding DNA: TGTGCCAGCAGGCCTACCATCTCCTACAATGAGCAGTTCTTC. Translation: CASRPTISYNEQFF.